Detailed here is one T cell receptor beta chain. In its sample, this clonotype was seen a few times. Its antigen remains unidentified. The record has no base qualities; no much larger clone is one base away. Library preparation employed RT-PCR. Sequencer: NextSeq 550. In TCRdb, the public reads were trimmed at Q25 with fastp and aligned with MiXCR, with productive beta chains retained. Entries that share a CDR3 protein sequence are merged under the most common genes and DNA. Across this sample there are about 400,000 distinct CDR3 sequences, with 16% seen only once. The top ten hold roughly 7.2% of the sample. This record belongs to a study of patients and donors after allogeneic stem cell transplantation (dated by TCRdb to 2020 to 2021). Cut back by 0 bases and 5 bases, the V and J ends lie 7 bases apart. From its cysteine to its phenylalanine, the CDR3 spans 13 amino acids. The DNA shown is the 39-base CDR3, in frame from base 1. The germline V gene supplies CDR1 LGHNA and CDR2 YNFKEQ.

The chain is assembled from TRBV4-2 and TRBJ1-2, with the D gene not clear enough to name. Sequenced sample: blood, either unsorted or a sorted T cell fraction (not recorded which). The receptor was isolated from a human donor who was either an allogeneic HSCT recipient or a stem cell or donor lymphocyte infusion donor (not recorded which). It is not recorded whose cells these are; they may come from a transplant donor. CDR3 protein: CASSQDARYGYTF. At the DNA level, the sequence is TGTGCCAGCAGCCAAGATGCACGGTATGGCTACACCTTC.